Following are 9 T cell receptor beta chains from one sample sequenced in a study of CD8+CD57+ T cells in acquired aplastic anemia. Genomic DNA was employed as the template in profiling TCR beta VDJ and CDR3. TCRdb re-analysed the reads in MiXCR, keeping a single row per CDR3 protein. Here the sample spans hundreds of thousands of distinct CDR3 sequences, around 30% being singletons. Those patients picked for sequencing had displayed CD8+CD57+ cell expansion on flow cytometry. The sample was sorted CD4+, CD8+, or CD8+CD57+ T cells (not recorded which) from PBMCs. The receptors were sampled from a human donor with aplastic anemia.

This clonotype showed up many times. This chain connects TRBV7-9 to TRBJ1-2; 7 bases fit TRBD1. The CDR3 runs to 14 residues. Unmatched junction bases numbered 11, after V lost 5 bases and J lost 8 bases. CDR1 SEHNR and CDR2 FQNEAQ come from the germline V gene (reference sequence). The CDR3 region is CASSPTGVHGGYTF. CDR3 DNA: TGTGCCAGCAGCCCCACAGGGGTTCATGGCGGCTACACCTTC.

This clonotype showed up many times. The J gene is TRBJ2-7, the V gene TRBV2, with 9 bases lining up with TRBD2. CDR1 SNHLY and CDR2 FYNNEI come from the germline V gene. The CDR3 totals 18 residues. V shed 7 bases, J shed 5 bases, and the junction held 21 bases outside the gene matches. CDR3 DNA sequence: TGTGCCAGCACAACACGACACCCGAGGCGGGGGGGCTATGACGAGCAGTACTTC. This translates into CASTTRHPRRGGYDEQYF.

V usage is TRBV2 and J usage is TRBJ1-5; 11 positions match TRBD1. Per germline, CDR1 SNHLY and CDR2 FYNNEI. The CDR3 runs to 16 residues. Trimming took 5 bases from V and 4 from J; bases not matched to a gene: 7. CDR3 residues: CASSSWGQGENQPQHF. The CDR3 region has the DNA TGTGCCAGCAGTTCATGGGGACAGGGGGAAAATCAGCCCCAGCATTTT.

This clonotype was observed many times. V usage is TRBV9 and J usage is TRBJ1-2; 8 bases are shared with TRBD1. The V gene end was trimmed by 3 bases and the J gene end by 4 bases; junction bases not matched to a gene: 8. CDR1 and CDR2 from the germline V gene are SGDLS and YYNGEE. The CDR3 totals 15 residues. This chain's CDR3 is CASSARTGIRYGYTF. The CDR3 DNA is TGTGCCAGCAGCGCAAGGACAGGGATTCGCTATGGCTACACCTTC. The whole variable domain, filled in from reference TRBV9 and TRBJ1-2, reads DSGVTQTPKHLITATGQRVTLRCSPRSGDLSVYWYQQSLDQGLQFLIQYYNGEERAKGNILERFSAQQFPDLHSELNLSSLELGDSALYFCASSARTGIRYGYTFGSGTRLTVV.

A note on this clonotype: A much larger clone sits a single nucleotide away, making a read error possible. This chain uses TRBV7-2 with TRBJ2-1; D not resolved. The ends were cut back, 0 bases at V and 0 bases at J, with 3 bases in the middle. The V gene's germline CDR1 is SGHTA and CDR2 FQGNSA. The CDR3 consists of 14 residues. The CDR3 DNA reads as TGTACCAGCAGCTTAGCGATCTCCTACAATGAGCAGTTCTTC. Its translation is CTSSLAISYNEQFF.

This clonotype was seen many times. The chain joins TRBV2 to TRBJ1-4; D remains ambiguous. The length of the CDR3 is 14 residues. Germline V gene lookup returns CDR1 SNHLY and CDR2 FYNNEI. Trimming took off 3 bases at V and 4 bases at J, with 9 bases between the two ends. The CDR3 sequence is CASSDTTYNEKLFF. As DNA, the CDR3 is TGTGCCAGCAGTGATACAACATATAATGAAAAACTGTTTTTT.

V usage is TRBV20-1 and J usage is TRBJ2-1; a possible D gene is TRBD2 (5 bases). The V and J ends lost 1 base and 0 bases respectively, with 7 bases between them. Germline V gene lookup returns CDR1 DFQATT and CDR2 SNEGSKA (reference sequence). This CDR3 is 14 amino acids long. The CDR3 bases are TGCAGTGCTAGAGGAGAGGGCTCCTACAATGAGCAGTTCTTC. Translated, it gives CSARGEGSYNEQFF.

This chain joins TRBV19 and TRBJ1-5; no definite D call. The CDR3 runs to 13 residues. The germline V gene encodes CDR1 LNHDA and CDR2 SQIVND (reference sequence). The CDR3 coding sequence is TGTTCCTCCGGTGGCGGTTTCAATCAGCCCCAGCATTTT. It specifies CSSGGGFNQPQHF.

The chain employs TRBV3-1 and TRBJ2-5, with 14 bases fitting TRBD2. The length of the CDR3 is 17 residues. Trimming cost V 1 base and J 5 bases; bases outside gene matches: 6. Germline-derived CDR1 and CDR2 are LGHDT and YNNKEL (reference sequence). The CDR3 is CASSQAGTSGSLETQYF. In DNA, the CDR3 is TGTGCCAGCAGCCAAGCTGGGACTAGCGGGAGTCTGGAGACCCAGTACTTC.